The T cell receptor beta chain under discussion was sequenced for a study of cytomegalovirus exposure and HLA in healthy donors. Study as a whole: Earlier results showed roughly 110 million unique TCR beta sequences derived from some 190 million T cells. The early release's HLA-typed donors yielded 78 million or so unique TCRs. Study-wide points: In a later analysis, a missense DCLRE1C variant was linked to TCR beta V- and J-gene trimming. It was taken for granted in presence/absence analyses that sequencing depth across donors was roughly uniform.

The V gene's germline CDR1 is SGDLS and CDR2 YYNGEE. The germline V and J ends were trimmed by 0 bases and 5 bases, with 6 bases remaining between them. The CDR3 covers 13 residues. Researchers ran the PCR with 60 Vbeta and 13 Jbeta primers. Measured with immunoSEQ multiplex PCR; TCRdb has only the in-frame clones, and not every one. This sample's table has some 23,000 clones. In the case of this clone: Its antigen is undetermined.

The sequencing input was PBMCs. The chain couples TRBV9 to TRBJ1-5; D gene unclear. The sequence came from a male donor in good health and CMV-seropositive. The DNA of the CDR3 is TGTGCCAGCAGCGTAGATGTAGATCAGCCCCAGCATTTT. Residues: CASSVDVDQPQHF.